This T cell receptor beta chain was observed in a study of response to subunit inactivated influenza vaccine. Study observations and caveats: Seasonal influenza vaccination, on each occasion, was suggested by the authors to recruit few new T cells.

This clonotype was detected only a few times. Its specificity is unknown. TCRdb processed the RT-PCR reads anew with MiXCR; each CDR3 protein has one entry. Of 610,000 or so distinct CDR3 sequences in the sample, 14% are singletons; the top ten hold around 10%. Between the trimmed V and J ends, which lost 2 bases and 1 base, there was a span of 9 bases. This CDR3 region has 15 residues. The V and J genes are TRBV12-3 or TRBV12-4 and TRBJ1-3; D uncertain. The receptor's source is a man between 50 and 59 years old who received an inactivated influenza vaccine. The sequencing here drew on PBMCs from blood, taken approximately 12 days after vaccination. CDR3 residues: CASSLMPRSGNTIYF. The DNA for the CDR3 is TGTGCCAGCAGTTTAATGCCACGATCTGGAAACACCATATATTTT.